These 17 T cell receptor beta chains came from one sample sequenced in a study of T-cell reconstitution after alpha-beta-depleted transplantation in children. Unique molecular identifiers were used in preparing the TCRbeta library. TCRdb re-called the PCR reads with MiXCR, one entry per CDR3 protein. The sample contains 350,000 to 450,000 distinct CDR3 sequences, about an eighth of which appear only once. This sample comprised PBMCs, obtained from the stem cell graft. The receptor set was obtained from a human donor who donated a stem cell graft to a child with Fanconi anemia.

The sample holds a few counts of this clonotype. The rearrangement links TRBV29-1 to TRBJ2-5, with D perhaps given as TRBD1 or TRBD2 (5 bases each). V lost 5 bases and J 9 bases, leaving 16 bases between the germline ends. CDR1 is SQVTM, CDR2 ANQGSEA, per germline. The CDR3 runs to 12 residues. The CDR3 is CSVLDWGLAQYF. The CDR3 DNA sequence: TGCAGCGTTCTGGACTGGGGGTTGGCCCAGTACTTC.

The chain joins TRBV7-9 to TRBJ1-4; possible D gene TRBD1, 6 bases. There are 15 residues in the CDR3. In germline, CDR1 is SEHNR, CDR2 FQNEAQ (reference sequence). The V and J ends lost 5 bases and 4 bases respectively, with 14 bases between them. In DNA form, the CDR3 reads TGTGCCAGCAGCCTCACCGGGACATATAATGAAAAACTGTTTTTT. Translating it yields CASSLTGTYNEKLFF.

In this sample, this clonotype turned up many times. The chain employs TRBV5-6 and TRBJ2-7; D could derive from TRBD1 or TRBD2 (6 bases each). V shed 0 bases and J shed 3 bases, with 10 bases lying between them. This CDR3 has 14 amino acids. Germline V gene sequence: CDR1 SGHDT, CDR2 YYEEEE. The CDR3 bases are TGTGCCAGCAGCTTGGGGGGGGCACTCTACGAGCAGTACTTC. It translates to CASSLGGALYEQYF.

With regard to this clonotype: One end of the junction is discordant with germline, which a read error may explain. The CDR3 DNA reads TGTGCCAGCAGCGAAGCGGGGGGCCAAGAGACCCAGTACTTC. This translates into CASSEAGGQETQYF. V gene TRBV6-1 combines with J gene TRBJ2-5; 9 bases match TRBD2. Germline values: CDR1 MNHNS, CDR2 SASEGT. The CDR3 totals 14 residues.

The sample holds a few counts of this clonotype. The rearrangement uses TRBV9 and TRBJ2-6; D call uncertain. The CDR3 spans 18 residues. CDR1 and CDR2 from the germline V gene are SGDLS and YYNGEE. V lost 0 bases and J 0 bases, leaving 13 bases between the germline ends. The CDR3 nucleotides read TGTGCCAGCAGCGTAGGCGGAGACCGAAACTCTGGGGCCAACGTCCTGACTTTC. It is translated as CASSVGGDRNSGANVLTF.

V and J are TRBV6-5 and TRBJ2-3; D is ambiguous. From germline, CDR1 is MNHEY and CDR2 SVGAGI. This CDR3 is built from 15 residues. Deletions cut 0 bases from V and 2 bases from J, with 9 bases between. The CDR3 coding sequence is TGTGCCAGCAGTTACTCGAGGCAGTACACAGATACGCAGTATTTT. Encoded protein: CASSYSRQYTDTQYF.

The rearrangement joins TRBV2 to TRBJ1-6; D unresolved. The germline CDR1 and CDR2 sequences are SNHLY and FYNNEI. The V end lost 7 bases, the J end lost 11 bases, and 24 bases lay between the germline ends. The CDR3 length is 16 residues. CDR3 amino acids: CASNNPGETRGTPLHF. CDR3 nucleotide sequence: TGTGCCAGCAATAACCCCGGGGAGACCCGAGGGACACCCCTCCACTTT.

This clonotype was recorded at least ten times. The CDR3 spells CASSQDKGPEAFF. The CDR3 DNA sequence: TGCGCCAGCAGCCAAGATAAAGGGCCTGAAGCTTTCTTT. The V and J genes are TRBV4-3 and TRBJ1-1; D gene uncertain. Per germline, CDR1 LGHNA and CDR2 YSLEER. Trimming stripped 0 bases from V and 6 bases from J, with 8 bases between. The CDR3 is 13 amino acids.

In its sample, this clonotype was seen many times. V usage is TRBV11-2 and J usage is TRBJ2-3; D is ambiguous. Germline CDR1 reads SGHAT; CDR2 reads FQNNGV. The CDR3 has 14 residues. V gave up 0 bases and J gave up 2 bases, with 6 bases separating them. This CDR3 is CASSLEFSTDTQYF. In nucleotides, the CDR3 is TGTGCCAGCAGCTTAGAATTCTCCACAGATACGCAGTATTTT.

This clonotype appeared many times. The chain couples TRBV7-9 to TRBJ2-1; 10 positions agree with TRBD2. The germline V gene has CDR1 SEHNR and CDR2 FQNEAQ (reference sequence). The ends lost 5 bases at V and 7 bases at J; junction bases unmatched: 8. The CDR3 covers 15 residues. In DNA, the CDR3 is TGTGCCAGCAGCCCGAGCGGGGGGGCCAGGAATGAGCAGTTCTTC. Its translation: CASSPSGGARNEQFF.

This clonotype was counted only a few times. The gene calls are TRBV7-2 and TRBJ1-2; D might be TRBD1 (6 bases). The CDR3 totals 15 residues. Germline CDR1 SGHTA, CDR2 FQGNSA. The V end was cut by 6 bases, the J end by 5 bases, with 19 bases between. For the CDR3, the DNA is TGTGCCAGCAGAGATGCAACACGGGGGCTTTATGGCTACACCTTC. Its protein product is CASRDATRGLYGYTF.

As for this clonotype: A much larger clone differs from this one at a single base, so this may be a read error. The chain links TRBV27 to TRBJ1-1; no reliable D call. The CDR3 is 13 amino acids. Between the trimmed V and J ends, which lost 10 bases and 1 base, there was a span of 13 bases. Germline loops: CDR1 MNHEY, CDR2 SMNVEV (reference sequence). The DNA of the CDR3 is TGTGCCACCAGCCATAACGGGAACACTGAAGCTTTCTTT. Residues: CATSHNGNTEAFF.

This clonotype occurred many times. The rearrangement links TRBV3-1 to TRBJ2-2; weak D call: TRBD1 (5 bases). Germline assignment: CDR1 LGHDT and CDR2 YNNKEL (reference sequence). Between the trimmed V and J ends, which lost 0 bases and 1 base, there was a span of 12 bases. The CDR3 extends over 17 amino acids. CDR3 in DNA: TGTGCCAGCAGCCAAGAGATTGGACATAAGAACACCGGGGAGCTGTTTTTT. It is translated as CASSQEIGHKNTGELFF.

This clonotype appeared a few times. This chain's CDR3 is CASSLTRQGNTEAFF. CDR3 DNA sequence: TGTGCCAGCAGCTTAACGAGACAGGGGAACACTGAAGCTTTCTTT. This chain links TRBV7-8 with TRBJ1-1, with TRBD1 identical over 7 bases. Germline CDR1 SGHVS, CDR2 FQNEAQ. Trimming took 2 bases from V and 1 from J; bases not matched to a gene: 4. The CDR3 sequence is 15 residues long. The full variable domain, completed using reference TRBV7-8 and TRBJ1-1, is GAGVSQSPRYKVAKRGQDVALRCDPISGHVSLFWYQQALGQGPEFLTYFQNEAQLDKSGLPSDRFFAERPEGSVSTLKIQRTQQEDSAVYLCASSLTRQGNTEAFFGQGTRLTVV.

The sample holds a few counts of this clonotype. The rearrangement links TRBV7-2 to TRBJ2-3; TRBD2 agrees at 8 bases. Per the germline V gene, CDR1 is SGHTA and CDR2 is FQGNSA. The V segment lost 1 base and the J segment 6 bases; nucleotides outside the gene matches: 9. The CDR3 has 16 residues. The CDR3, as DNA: TGTGCCAGCAGCTTAGTGGGACGGGGGGGCCCGGATACGCAGTATTTT. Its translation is CASSLVGRGGPDTQYF.

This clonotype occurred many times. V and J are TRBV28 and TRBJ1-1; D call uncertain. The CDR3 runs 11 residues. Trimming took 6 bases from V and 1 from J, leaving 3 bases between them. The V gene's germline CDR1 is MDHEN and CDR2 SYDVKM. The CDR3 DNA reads TGTGCCAGCAGGGAGAACACTGAAGCTTTCTTT. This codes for CASRENTEAFF.

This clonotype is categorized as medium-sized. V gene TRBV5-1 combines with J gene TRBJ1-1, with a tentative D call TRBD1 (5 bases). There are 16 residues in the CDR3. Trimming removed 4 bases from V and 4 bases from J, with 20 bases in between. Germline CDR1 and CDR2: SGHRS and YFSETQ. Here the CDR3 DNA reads TGCGCCAGCAGCCCCTTCGACCTAGGCGGGGGCACTGAAGCTTTCTTT. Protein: CASSPFDLGGGTEAFF.